The entry below describes one T cell receptor (beta chain). Per germline, CDR1 DFQATT and CDR2 SNEGSKA (reference sequence). The ends lost 3 bases at V and 4 bases at J; junction bases unmatched: 5. There are 14 residues in the CDR3. The data were taken from a study of blood T cell repertoires in COVID-19. Whole-study context: Material from acute and convalescent COVID-19 was sourced from the United States, Italy and Spain. PBMCs, B-cell-depleted T cells, or T cells were the source of the cDNA or gDNA that made up the material.

Only in-frame clones appear in the TCRdb table, and some are missing; sequencing was by immunoSEQ multiplex PCR. This sample carries nearly 95,000 clones, 70% to 80% of them seen once, and the ten largest clones take less than 20%. Sequenced: peripheral blood. This chain connects TRBV20-1 to TRBJ2-1, with 8 positions matching TRBD2. This TCR derives from a human donor in a cohort sampled during active COVID-19. CDR3 protein: CSASFPGGYNEQFF. The CDR3 DNA follows: TGCAGTGCTAGTTTTCCGGGGGGGTACAATGAGCAGTTCTTC.